This T cell receptor beta chain is drawn from a study of blood T cell repertoires in COVID-19. Study overall: Sites across the United States, Italy and Spain contributed samples from acute and convalescent COVID-19. The cDNA or gDNA used as material had been derived from T cells, B-cell-depleted T cells, or PBMCs.

Followed over time, Seattle patients had been enrolled while infection was active. Trimming removed 6 bases from V and 14 bases from J; junction bases left unmatched: 14. Germline assignment: CDR1 KGHSH and CDR2 LQKENI. CDR3 size: 15 residues. The authors' processing: Estimation of nucleated cell counts relied on the amplification of reference gene primers. TCRdb's copy holds only in-frame clones and misses some; the assay was immunoSEQ multiplex PCR. Clone size and the V and J calls come from that table; the DNA yielded D and trimming. This table has 100,000 to 150,000 clones, 86% appearing once. Source material: peripheral blood. This receptor was identified in a woman aged 70 to 79 with COVID-19, enrolled during active disease. V gene TRBV18 combines with J gene TRBJ1-6; TRBD1 agrees at 9 bases. CDR3 bases: TGTGCCAGCTCCCGAGGGGGGACAGGGTTAAAATCCCTCCACTTT. Residues: CASSRGGTGLKSLHF.